This entry features one T cell receptor beta chain sequence. The antigen it recognizes is unknown. No quality values exist for individual bases; no much larger clone is one base distant. These data originate in a study of tumor-infiltrating lymphocytes in primary liver carcinoma (dated by TCRdb to the late 2010s). For context, the study as a whole: Between November 2015 and 2016, a few patients in China with histopathologically diagnosed primary liver carcinoma had surgical resection. A total of some 35 specimens from 5 patients underwent TCRbeta repertoire sequencing, comprising approximately 25 tumor regions, 5 adjacent noncancerous liver tissues and 5 peripheral blood samples. Each sample produced roughly 3.5 to 7.13 million productive TCRbeta reads, and read depth showed no significant difference between tissue types. Repertoires from technical replicates were highly reproducible, with mean shared-clone rates near 0.89 and correlation coefficients above 0.95. Of the five patients (three men and two women, aged 30 to 69 years), four had hepatocellular carcinoma and one had combined HCC and intrahepatic cholangiocarcinoma. Across five regions of each liver tumor, along with adjacent normal tissue and blood, the study brought together TCRbeta repertoire sequencing, expression microarrays and whole-exome sequencing. The tumors of the five patients were staged as T1-T3 N0M0, with maximum diameters ranging from about 4.2 to 11 cm. Summary of the overall study and its limitations: Comparison of CD4+ and CD8+ T cell repertoires was precluded by the use of bulk unsorted samples. The top 250 clones made up a significantly larger repertoire fraction in tumors than in blood (p = 0.039). Pairs of tumor regions showed greater repertoire overlap (mean around 36%) than tumor-adjacent pairs (roughly 17%) or tumor-blood pairs (about 15%), which is consistent with antigen-driven expansion. Because only the TCR beta chain was sequenced and unpaired alpha chains were not captured, true repertoire diversity is likely underestimated. The study included only a few patients, and the authors note findings should be validated in a larger study.

Using a constant-region primer and ProtoScript II reverse transcriptase, TCRbeta-specific cDNA was reverse-transcribed from around 520 ng total RNA. TCRbeta libraries were built with three nested multiplex PCR rounds, a slightly modified ARM-PCR procedure. Sample barcodes and Illumina adapters were added in a final 25-cycle PCR using Deep VentR polymerase. Before sequencing, amplicons between 200 and 500 bp were purified from gel using a QIAquick gel extraction kit. The TCRbeta amplicons were sequenced with 250-bp paired-end reads on an Illumina HiSeq 2500. In the original analysis: To recover full CDR3 sequences, reads were quality-trimmed using Trimmomatic v0.33 and paired reads were then merged using FLASH v1.2.11. V, D and J germline segments were assigned to the rearranged TCRbeta sequences using MiGEC v1.2.1b. VDJtools v1.0.0 computed clonotype statistics and Shannon-Wiener diversity indices. Except for diversity analysis, only each sample's 250 most abundant clonotypes were used in subsequent analyses to reduce sampling bias. TCRdb reanalyzed the raw reads on its own, using fastp at Q25 for trimming and MiXCR for clone calling, and kept in-frame beta chains. Each record represents a unique CDR3 protein, reported with the most common genes and DNA among its rows. TCRdb's processing, not the authors', yielded these V and J calls. The sample table holds 180,000 or so distinct CDR3 sequences, of which 60% were seen once. Approximately 68% of the sample is held by the ten biggest clonotypes.

Blood RNA was extracted from unsorted whole blood with TRIzol reagent; germline DNA came from the DNeasy Blood & Tissue kit. Chronic HBV infection was present in the patients, and the patients were treatment-naive at sampling. Before surgery, about 3.9 milliliters of peripheral blood were drawn into K2EDTA tubes. Material: peripheral blood. This TCR derives from a man between 40 and 49 years old with primary liver carcinoma and hepatitis B virus infection.

The CDR3 corresponds to CASNFRRGQGYNEQFF. The DNA is as follows: TGTGCCAGCAACTTCCGCAGAGGACAGGGATACAATGAGCAGTTCTTC. Here the chain combines TRBV13 and TRBJ2-1; 8 middle bases align to TRBD1. CDR1 and CDR2 (PRHDT, FYEKMQ) derive from the germline V gene (reference sequence). Germline trimming: 7 bases from V, 4 bases from J; junction bases outside gene matches: 12. Including cysteine and phenylalanine, the CDR3 has 16 amino acids. The entry retains the CDR3 DNA only, 48 bases that are in frame from base 1.